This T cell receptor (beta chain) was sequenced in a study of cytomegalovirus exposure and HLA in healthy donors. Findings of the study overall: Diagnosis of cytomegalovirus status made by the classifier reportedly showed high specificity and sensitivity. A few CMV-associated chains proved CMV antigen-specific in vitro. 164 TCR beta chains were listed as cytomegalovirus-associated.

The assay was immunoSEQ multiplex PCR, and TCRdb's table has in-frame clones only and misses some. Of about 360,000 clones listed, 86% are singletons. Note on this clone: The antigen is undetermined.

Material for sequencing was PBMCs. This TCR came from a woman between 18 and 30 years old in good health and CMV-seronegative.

The CDR3 loop reads CASSFGGAGRISEQYF. The CDR3 nucleotides read TGCGCCAGCAGCTTTGGAGGGGCAGGGAGAATCAGCGAGCAGTACTTC. This chain joins TRBV5-1 and TRBJ2-7; possibly TRBD2 for D (6 bases). Germline V gives CDR1 SGHRS, CDR2 YFSETQ. Trimming took off 2 bases at V and 6 bases at J, with 21 bases between the two ends. This CDR3 spans 16 amino acids.